This T cell receptor (beta chain) was captured by sequencing in a study of patients and donors after allogeneic stem cell transplantation. TCRdb processed the RT-PCR reads anew with MiXCR; each CDR3 protein has one entry. The profile covers some 880,000 distinct CDR3 sequences, with 18% appearing a single time and roughly 6% taken by the ten largest. The CDR3 is 16 residues long. With V trimmed by 0 bases and J by 5 bases, 8 bases remained unmatched. Germline V gene lookup returns CDR1 LGHDT and CDR2 YNNKEL (reference sequence). The origin of this receptor is a human donor who was either an allogeneic HSCT recipient or a stem cell or donor lymphocyte infusion donor (not recorded which). It is not recorded whose cells these are; they may come from a transplant donor. Input material: blood, either unsorted or a sorted T cell fraction (not recorded which). The rearrangement uses TRBV3-1 and TRBJ2-3, with 7 bases lining up with TRBD2. CDR3 coding DNA: TGTGCCAGCAGCCAAGAGGCGGCGGGAGTAAAAGATACGCAGTATTTT. This sequence encodes CASSQEAAGVKDTQYF.